This T cell receptor (beta chain) was identified during a study of OX40 agonist ivuxolimab in advanced cancers. Turning to the overall study: Ivuxolimab was a fully human IgG2 agonistic monoclonal antibody targeting the costimulatory receptor OX40 (CD134). Intravenous ivuxolimab was administered to patients every 2 weeks at six dose levels: 0.01, 0.1, 0.3, 1.5, 3 and 10 mg/kg. Of the roughly 51 patients in dose escalation, some 20 had hepatocellular carcinoma, some 15 had melanoma, 9 had renal cell carcinoma and 9 had head and neck cancer. A male proportion of roughly 85% and a mean age of 60 years, ranging from about 23 to 90, were recorded for the dose-escalation cohort. Patients were allowed to have had prior anti-PD-1, anti-PD-L1 or anti-CTLA-4 therapy, and approximately 40% of the dose-escalation patients had previously received checkpoint inhibitors. Partial responses occurred in three dose-escalation patients: two with cutaneous melanoma and one with hepatocellular carcinoma. Peripheral TCRbeta sequencing was intended to test whether TCR sequence diversity was altered and clonal T-cell expansion was caused by ivuxolimab. The paper covers the monotherapy dose-escalation part of the phase I ivuxolimab trial, which included N ≈ 57 patients. The full study reports these points: At doses of 0.1 to 3.0 mg/kg, clonal expansion of both CD4+ and CD8+ blood T cells was observed from baseline to week 6. After ivuxolimab, CD8+ T cells had more expanded clones than CD4+ T cells on average. Which antigens the clonally expanded peripheral T cells were specific for was not determined. Low levels of normalized T-cell clonal expansion were also seen in some patients who did not respond. In the 0.1-3.0 mg/kg groups, partial responders had among the lowest normalized peripheral clonal expansion, particularly in CD8+ T cells.

Genomic DNA was extracted from sorted cells for sequencing of the TCRbeta CDR3 region. TCRbeta CDR3 regions were sequenced using the immunoSEQ Assay. The table comes from immuneACCESS by way of TCRdb, which keeps in-frame sequences with V and J called. Part of the clones is missing from these tables; in studies checked, under half for an unresolved V gene and the rest for unknown reasons. The sample data list around 67,000 clones, and about 80% of these were observed just once. The top ten clones comprise more than 1% of the sample. Patients with autoimmune disease history or receiving systemic immunosuppression were excluded from the trial. Peripheral blood for TCR sequencing was collected from all dose cohorts at baseline, on cycle 4 day 1, and on cycle 7 day 1. Samples came from an open-label, multicenter, first-in-human phase I dose-escalation trial of ivuxolimab. Adults with locally advanced or metastatic head and neck squamous cell, hepatocellular, melanoma or renal cell carcinoma were enrolled in the trial. Before TCR sequencing, CD4+ and CD8+ T cells were separately sorted from peripheral blood.

Points on this clone: The antigen it binds to is not known. Compared with germline, one end of the junction differs, possibly owing to a read error.

CDR1 GTSNPN and CDR2 SVGIG were looked up in the germline V gene (reference sequence). CDR3 length: 11 amino acids, cysteine to phenylalanine. Kept here is only the CDR3 DNA, which spans 33 bases and is read in frame from base 1. The sequenced sample was CD4+ or CD8+ T cells sorted from blood, obtained in a trial of the OX40 agonist ivuxolimab. This TCR came from an adult with an advanced solid tumor such as melanoma, head and neck, liver or kidney cancer. The chain couples TRBV30 to TRBJ2-5; no D gene is confidently identified. The DNA reads as follows: TGTGCCTGGAGTTCAGCCTCGGGTGTCCACTTC. This gives the protein CAWSSASGVHF.